The 14 T cell receptor beta chains given below trace back to one sample, sequenced in a study of blood T cells in healthy people across ages. The use of a sample-barcoded 5' primer and a J-beta primer mix characterized a second PCR of roughly 6 to 11 cycles. TCRdb processed the 5' RACE reads anew with MiXCR; each CDR3 protein has one entry. The sample holds 1.5 million or so distinct CDR3 sequences, 35% to 45% seen once. The sequencing sample was made of blood. All receptors come from a woman in her late teens or twenties in good health.

This chain connects TRBV28 to TRBJ1-5, with a possible D match to TRBD1 (6 bases). This CDR3 is 15 amino acids long. Germline CDR1 is MDHEN and CDR2 is SYDVKM. The V and J ends lost 6 bases and 3 bases respectively, with 15 bases between them. CDR3: CASRVPGQINQPQHF. Written as DNA, the CDR3 is TGTGCCAGCAGAGTCCCGGGACAAATCAATCAGCCCCAGCATTTT. The whole variable domain, filled in from reference TRBV28 and TRBJ1-5, reads DVKVTQSSRYLVKRTGEKVFLECVQDMDHENMFWYRQDPGLGLRLIYFSYDVKMKEKGDIPEGYSVSREKKERFSLILESASTNQTSMYLCASRVPGQINQPQHFGDGTRLSIL.

A word on this clonotype: At one boundary the junction diverges from the germline segment, which might be a read error. The rearrangement uses TRBV20-1 and TRBJ2-7; tentatively, D is TRBD1 or TRBD2 (5 bases each). The DNA end favors TRBJ2-5, so the J call may be wrong. CDR1 is DFQATT and CDR2 is SNEGSKA in the germline V gene (reference sequence). The CDR3 runs 13 residues. CDR3 in DNA: TGCAGTGCTAGGAGGGGCTATCAAGGGACCCAGTACTTC. This translates into CSARRGYQGTQYF.

The V and J genes are TRBV28 and TRBJ2-5; D may be TRBD1 or TRBD2 (5 bases each). V lost 5 bases, J lost 7 bases, and 26 bases lay in between. The CDR3 loop spans 17 amino acids. Germline CDR1 reads MDHEN; CDR2 reads SYDVKM. The CDR3 DNA sequence: TGTGCCAGCAGTCAACACCTCGGCCAGGTGGGGGAAGGGACCCAGTACTTC. Its protein is CASSQHLGQVGEGTQYF.

This clonotype was observed a handful of times. This chain links TRBV3-1 with TRBJ2-3, with 8 bases identical to TRBD2. Trimming removed 5 bases from V and 2 bases from J; junction bases left unmatched: 6. The CDR3 consists of 15 residues. Germline V gene lookup returns CDR1 LGHDT and CDR2 YNNKEL (reference sequence). This CDR3 reads CASSGGLEATDTQYF. Here the CDR3 DNA reads TGTGCCAGCAGCGGGGGACTAGAAGCCACAGATACGCAGTATTTT.

J is TRBJ2-1 and V is TRBV12-3 or TRBV12-4, with D possibly being TRBD2 (7 bases). The length of the CDR3 is 15 residues. Trimming cost V 8 bases and J 8 bases, with 22 bases left between them. The CDR3 protein is CASSASKVGGDEQFF. The DNA of the CDR3 is TGTGCCAGCTCCGCCTCCAAGGTAGGGGGGGATGAGCAGTTCTTC.

There are a few counts of this clonotype. The J gene is TRBJ1-2, the V gene TRBV20-1; maybe TRBD1 (5 bases). The V end lost 8 bases, the J end lost 2 bases, and 18 bases lay between the germline ends. Germline CDR1 DFQATT, CDR2 SNEGSKA (reference sequence). The CDR3 totals 14 residues. This CDR3 is CSPGGFRLNYGYTF. DNA of the CDR3: TGCAGTCCCGGGGGATTTCGGTTAAACTATGGCTACACCTTC.

The chain recombines TRBV12-3 or TRBV12-4 with TRBJ1-2, with a possible D match to TRBD1 (6 bases). V lost 4 bases and J 5 bases, leaving 20 bases between the germline ends. The CDR3 is 16 residues long. The DNA for the CDR3 is TGTGCCAGCAGTTCCAGCGGGAGGGGGATTTGGTATGGCTACACCTTC. Protein product: CASSSSGRGIWYGYTF.

V is TRBV4-1 and J is TRBJ1-4, with D perhaps matching TRBD1 (6 bases). The ends were cut back, 0 bases at V and 8 bases at J, with 16 bases in the middle. The V gene's germline CDR1 is MGHRA and CDR2 YSYEKL. This CDR3 comprises 16 residues. The CDR3 loop reads CASSQEEGDHGEKLFF. Here the CDR3 DNA reads TGCGCCAGCAGCCAAGAGGAGGGGGACCATGGAGAAAAACTGTTTTTT.

The gene calls are TRBV11-2 and TRBJ2-3; TRBD1 aligns across 11 bases. The germline V gene encodes CDR1 SGHAT and CDR2 FQNNGV. The CDR3 is 18 residues long. V lost 1 base, J lost 3 bases, and 9 bases stayed unmatched. CDR3 coding DNA: TGTGCCAGCAGCTTAGTGGGTTCGGGACAGGGGGGGACAGATACGCAGTATTTT. Translating gives CASSLVGSGQGGTDTQYF. Together with reference TRBV11-2 and TRBJ2-3, the CDR3 gives the full variable domain: EAGVAQSPRYKIIEKRQSVAFWCNPISGHATLYWYQQILGQGPKLLIQFQNNGVVDDSQLPKDRFSAERLKGVDSTLKIQPAKLEDSAVYLCASSLVGSGQGGTDTQYFGPGTRLTVL.

This clonotype was found once. V gene TRBV6-2 or TRBV6-3 combines with J gene TRBJ1-6; 7 nucleotides match TRBD1. The CDR3 is 17 residues long. Per germline, CDR1 MNHEY and CDR2 SVGEGT. V gave up 2 bases and J gave up 7 bases; unmatched junction bases: 11. CDR3 loop: CASSYATRTGPNSPLHF. DNA for the CDR3: TGTGCCAGCAGTTACGCAACAAGGACAGGACCGAATTCACCCCTCCACTTT.

Comment on this clonotype: This may arise from a read error, as a much more abundant clone is one base away. The rearrangement uses TRBV4-2 and TRBJ2-4, with 7 positions matching TRBD1. The tail of the sequence fits TRBJ2-7 better, so the J call may be wrong. Germline lookup yields CDR1 LGHNA and CDR2 YNFKEQ. The CDR3 length is 16 residues. The CDR3 reads CASSQTWGQTYYEQYF. The CDR3 DNA is TGTGCCAGCAGCCAAACCTGGGGACAGACCTACTACGAGCAGTACTTC.

This clonotype turned up a few times. The CDR3 coding sequence is TGTGCCAGCAGCTTAAAATTGGCCGGGGAGCTGTTTTTT. Its translation: CASSLKLAGELFF. The chain joins TRBV7-2 to TRBJ2-2; unclear D gene. Germline V gene sequence: CDR1 SGHTA, CDR2 FQGNSA. The CDR3 runs to 13 residues. V gave up 2 bases and J gave up 6 bases, with 7 bases separating them.

This sequence joins TRBV7-9 and TRBJ2-1; no firm D call. The CDR3 has 13 amino acids. Germline-derived CDR1 and CDR2 are SEHNR and FQNEAQ (reference sequence). Trimming left V 0 bases short and J 9 bases short, with 9 bases between. The CDR3 is CASSLAGLGEQFF. CDR3 in DNA: TGTGCCAGCAGCTTAGCAGGGCTTGGTGAGCAGTTCTTC.

V usage is TRBV29-1 and J usage is TRBJ1-1; 9 bases are shared with TRBD1. Per the germline V gene, CDR1 is SQVTM and CDR2 is ANQGSEA. This CDR3 comprises 17 residues. V shed 3 bases, J shed 1 base, and the junction held 12 bases outside the gene matches. The CDR3: CSVDPQETGGANTEAFF. The CDR3 coding sequence is TGCAGCGTTGATCCGCAGGAAACAGGGGGCGCGAACACTGAAGCTTTCTTT.